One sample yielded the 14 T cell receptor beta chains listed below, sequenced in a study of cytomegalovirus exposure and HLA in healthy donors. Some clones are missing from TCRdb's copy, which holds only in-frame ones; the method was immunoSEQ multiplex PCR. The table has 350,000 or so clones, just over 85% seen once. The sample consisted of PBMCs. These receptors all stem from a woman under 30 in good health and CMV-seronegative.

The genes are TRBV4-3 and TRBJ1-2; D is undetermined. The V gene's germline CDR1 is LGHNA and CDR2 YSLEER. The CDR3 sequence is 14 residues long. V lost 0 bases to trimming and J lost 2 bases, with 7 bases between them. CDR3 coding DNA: TGCGCCAGCAGCCAAGATGCCAGGAACTATGGCTACACCTTC. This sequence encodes CASSQDARNYGYTF.

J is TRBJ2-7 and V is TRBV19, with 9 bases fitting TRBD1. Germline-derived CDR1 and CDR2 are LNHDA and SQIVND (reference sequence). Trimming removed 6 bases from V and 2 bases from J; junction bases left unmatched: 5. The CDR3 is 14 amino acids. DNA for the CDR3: TGTGCCAGTAGCGGACAGGGGTGGACCTACGAGCAGTACTTC. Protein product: CASSGQGWTYEQYF. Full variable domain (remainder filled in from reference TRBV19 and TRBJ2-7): DGGITQSPKYLFRKEGQNVTLSCEQNLNHDAMYWYRQDPGQGLRLIYYSQIVNDFQKGDIAEGYSVSREKKESFPLTVTSAQKNPTAFYLCASSGQGWTYEQYFGPGTRLTVT.

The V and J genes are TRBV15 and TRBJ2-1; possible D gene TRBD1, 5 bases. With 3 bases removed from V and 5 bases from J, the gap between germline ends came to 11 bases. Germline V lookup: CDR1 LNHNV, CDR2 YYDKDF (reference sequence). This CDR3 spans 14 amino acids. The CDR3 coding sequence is TGTGCCACCAGCAGGATCACAGGAAACAATGAGCAGTTCTTC. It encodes CATSRITGNNEQFF.

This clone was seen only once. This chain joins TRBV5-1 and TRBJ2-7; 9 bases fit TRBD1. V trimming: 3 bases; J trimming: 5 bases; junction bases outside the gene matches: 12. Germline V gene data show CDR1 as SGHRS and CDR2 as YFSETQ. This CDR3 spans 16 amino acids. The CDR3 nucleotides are TGCGCCAGCAGCTATGGCCGGGTTTGGACAGGGGACGAGCAGTACTTC. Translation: CASSYGRVWTGDEQYF.

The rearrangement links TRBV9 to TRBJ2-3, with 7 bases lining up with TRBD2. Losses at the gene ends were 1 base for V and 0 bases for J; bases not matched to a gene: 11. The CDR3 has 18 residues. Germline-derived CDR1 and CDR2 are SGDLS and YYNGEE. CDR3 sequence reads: CASSVKTTSAGSTDTQYF. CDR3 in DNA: TGTGCCAGCAGCGTAAAAACCACTAGCGCTGGGAGCACAGATACGCAGTATTTT. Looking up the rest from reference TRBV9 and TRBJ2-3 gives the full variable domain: DSGVTQTPKHLITATGQRVTLRCSPRSGDLSVYWYQQSLDQGLQFLIQYYNGEERAKGNILERFSAQQFPDLHSELNLSSLELGDSALYFCASSVKTTSAGSTDTQYFGPGTRLTVL.

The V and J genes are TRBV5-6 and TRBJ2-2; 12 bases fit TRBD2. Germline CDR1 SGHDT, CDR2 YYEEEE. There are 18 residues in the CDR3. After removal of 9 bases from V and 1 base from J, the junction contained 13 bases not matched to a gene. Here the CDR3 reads CATTPASGRALNTGELFF. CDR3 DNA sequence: TGTGCCACCACCCCCGCTAGCGGGAGGGCCTTGAACACCGGGGAGCTGTTTTTT.

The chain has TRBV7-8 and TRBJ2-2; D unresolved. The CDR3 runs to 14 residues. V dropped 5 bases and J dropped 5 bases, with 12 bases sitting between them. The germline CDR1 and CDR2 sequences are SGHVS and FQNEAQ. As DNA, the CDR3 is TGTGCCAGCAGCCAAATCGTGCGAACCGGGGAGCTGTTTTTT. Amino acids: CASSQIVRTGELFF.

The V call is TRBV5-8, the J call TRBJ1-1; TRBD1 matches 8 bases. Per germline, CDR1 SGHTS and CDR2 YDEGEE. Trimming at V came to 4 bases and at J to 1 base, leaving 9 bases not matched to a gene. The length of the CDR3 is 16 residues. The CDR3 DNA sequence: TGTGCCAGCAGCGCCCTTGACAGGGGAGAGAACACTGAAGCTTTCTTT. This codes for CASSALDRGENTEAFF.

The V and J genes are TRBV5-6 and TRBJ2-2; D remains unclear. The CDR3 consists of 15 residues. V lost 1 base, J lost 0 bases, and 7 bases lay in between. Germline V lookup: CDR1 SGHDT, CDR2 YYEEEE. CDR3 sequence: CASSLFGSNTGELFF. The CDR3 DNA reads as TGTGCCAGCAGCTTGTTCGGGTCGAACACCGGGGAGCTGTTTTTT.

The CDR3: CASSAQGAPANEKLFF. DNA of the CDR3: TGTGCCAGCAGCGCACAGGGGGCGCCGGCTAATGAAAAACTGTTTTTT. This chain connects TRBV9 to TRBJ1-4, with 9 bases lining up with TRBD1. This CDR3 region has 16 residues. Trimming at V came to 3 bases and at J to 3 bases, leaving 6 bases not matched to a gene. The germline gives CDR1 SGDLS, CDR2 YYNGEE.

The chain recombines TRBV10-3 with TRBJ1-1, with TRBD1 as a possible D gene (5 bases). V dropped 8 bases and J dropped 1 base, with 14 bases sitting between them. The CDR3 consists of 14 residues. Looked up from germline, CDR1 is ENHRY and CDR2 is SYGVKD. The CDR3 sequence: CAIRMLGPNTEAFF. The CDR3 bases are TGTGCCATCCGAATGTTGGGGCCGAACACTGAAGCTTTCTTT.

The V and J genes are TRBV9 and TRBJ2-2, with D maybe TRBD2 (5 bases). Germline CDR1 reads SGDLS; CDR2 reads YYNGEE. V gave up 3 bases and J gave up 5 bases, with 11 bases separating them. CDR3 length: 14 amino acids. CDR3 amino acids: CASSAYEGTGELFF. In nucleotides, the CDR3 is TGTGCCAGCAGCGCCTATGAGGGAACCGGGGAGCTGTTTTTT.

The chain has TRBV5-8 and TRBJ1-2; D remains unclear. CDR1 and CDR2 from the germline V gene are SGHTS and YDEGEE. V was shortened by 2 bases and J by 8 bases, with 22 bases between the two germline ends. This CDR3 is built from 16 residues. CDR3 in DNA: TGTGCCAGCAGCTTTAGTTTCGTGTCGGGTTTCGTAGGCTACACCTTC. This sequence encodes CASSFSFVSGFVGYTF.

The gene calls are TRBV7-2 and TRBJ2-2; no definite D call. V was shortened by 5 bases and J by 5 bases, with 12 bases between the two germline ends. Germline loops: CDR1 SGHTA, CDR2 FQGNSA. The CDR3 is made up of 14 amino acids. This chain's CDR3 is CASSILWVTGELFF. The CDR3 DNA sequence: TGTGCCAGCAGCATACTATGGGTGACCGGGGAGCTGTTTTTT. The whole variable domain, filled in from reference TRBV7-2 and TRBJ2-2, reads GAGVSQSPSNKVTEKGKDVELRCDPISGHTALYWYRQSLGQGLEFLIYFQGNSAPDKSGLPSDRFSAERTGGSVSTLTIQRTQQEDSAVYLCASSILWVTGELFFGEGSRLTVL.